One sample yielded the 5 T cell receptor beta chains listed below, sequenced in a study of CD8+ T cells in alopecia areata. Reverse transcribed after extraction, RNA yielded cDNA as the sequencing template. TCRdb's copy holds only in-frame clones and misses some; the assay was immunoSEQ multiplex PCR. The repertoire holds 120,000 to 150,000 clones, with about 85% as singletons. Treatment reported: oral pan-JAK inhibitor, 5-10 mg twice daily. Sequenced material: CD8+ T cells sorted from blood, taken at week 4, from a patient treated with tofacitinib. Source of these receptors: a human donor with alopecia areata.

This rearrangement joins TRBV4-2 to TRBJ2-3, with TRBD2 identical over 7 bases. J gave up 4 bases and V 0 bases, and 10 bases lay outside the gene matches. The CDR3 runs to 17 residues. Germline CDR1 and CDR2: LGHNA and YNFKEQ. Written as DNA, the CDR3 is TGTGCCAGCAGCCAAGACTTCTCGGGGGGAGGTTCAGATACGCAGTATTTT. Residues: CASSQDFSGGGSDTQYF.

The rearrangement links TRBV29-1 to TRBJ2-1, with D possibly TRBD2 on 8 matching bases. This CDR3 has 13 residues. The V end lost 5 bases, the J end lost 13 bases, and 21 bases lay between the germline ends. Germline values: CDR1 SQVTM, CDR2 ANQGSEA. The CDR3 sequence is CSVPPGTRGQQFF. DNA of the CDR3: TGCAGCGTTCCGCCGGGGACTAGGGGGCAACAGTTCTTC.

The chain links TRBV7-3 to TRBJ2-3; possibly TRBD2 for D (6 bases). Germline V lookup: CDR1 SGHTA, CDR2 FQGTGA. The CDR3 runs to 14 residues. Trimming took off 3 bases at V and 4 bases at J, with 11 bases between the two ends. CDR3 residues: CASSLSTSSDTQYF. CDR3 coding DNA: TGTGCCAGCAGCTTGTCGACTAGTTCAGATACGCAGTATTTT.

Only a few counts were recorded for this clone. The CDR3 protein is CASSAGGGGETQYF. Here the CDR3 DNA reads TGTGCCAGCAGTGCTGGGGGAGGAGGGGAGACCCAGTACTTC. The chain links TRBV6-4 to TRBJ2-5; perhaps TRBD2 as D (6 bases). Germline CDR1 reads MRHNA; CDR2 reads SNTAGT. The CDR3 is 14 residues long. Trimming cost V 4 bases and J 5 bases, with 14 bases left between them.

This chain links TRBV5-4 with TRBJ1-1; D gene unclear. CDR1 SGHNT and CDR2 YYREEE come from the germline V gene (reference sequence). This CDR3 contains 12 residues. V lost 3 bases and J 1 base, leaving 4 bases between the germline ends. CDR3 residues: CASSSGNTEAFF. The CDR3, as DNA: TGTGCCAGCAGCTCTGGGAACACTGAAGCTTTCTTT.